Listed here are 27 T cell receptor beta chains from one sample, sequenced in a study of naive and memory T cell subsets. Study-wide results and caveats: A few larger clonotypes appeared in naive repertoires, especially CD8, possibly memory cells re-expressing CD45RA.

Both TRBC1 and TRBC2 were covered by a beta constant-region primer of two equimolar oligonucleotides. Four rounds of PCR amplified the ligated cDNA using nested alpha and beta constant-region primers plus SP2. TCRdb recomputed calls from the UMI-ligation and nested PCR reads with MiXCR, one row per CDR3 protein. Seen here are 150,000 or so distinct CDR3 sequences, 20% to 25% observed once, and the top ten hold around 0.11%. These TCRs are of unknown antigen specificity. The sample was naive CD4+ T cells from blood. The receptors stem from a human donor in good health.

In this sample, this clonotype turned up a few times. The chain carries TRBV20-1 and TRBJ2-5; 9 nucleotides match TRBD1. CDR1 is DFQATT, CDR2 SNEGSKA, per germline (reference sequence). The J segment lost 5 bases and the V segment lost 6 bases, leaving 10 bases of the junction unmatched. The CDR3 spans 14 residues. CDR3 residues: CSAQETGGRETQYF. The CDR3 DNA reads as TGCAGTGCCCAGGAGACAGGGGGAAGGGAGACCCAGTACTTC.

This clonotype showed up just a few times. The chain carries TRBV10-3 and TRBJ1-3, with 7 bases fitting TRBD1. V lost 7 bases and J lost 4; bases outside the gene matches: 4. Germline lookup yields CDR1 ENHRY and CDR2 SYGVKD. The CDR3 length is 13 residues. For the CDR3, the DNA is TGTGCCATCATGTCGACAGGGGGAAACACCATATATTTT. It codes for CAIMSTGGNTIYF.

This clonotype was detected only a few times. The gene calls are TRBV10-3 and TRBJ1-4, with TRBD1 matching over 7 bases. This CDR3 region has 14 residues. With V trimmed by 4 bases and J by 8 bases, 7 bases remained unmatched. CDR1 is ENHRY, CDR2 SYGVKD, per germline. The CDR3 loop is CAISAGTVGEKLFF. The CDR3 bases are TGTGCCATCAGTGCCGGGACAGTTGGGGAAAAACTGTTTTTT.

The genes are TRBV28 and TRBJ2-5, with TRBD2 matching 7 bases. Germline CDR1 and CDR2: MDHEN and SYDVKM. The CDR3 sequence is 16 residues long. V was clipped by 4 bases and J by 2 bases; unmatched bases: 10. The CDR3: CASSYLGRGGQETQYF. The CDR3 DNA reads as TGTGCCAGCAGTTACCTCGGACGGGGAGGGCAAGAGACCCAGTACTTC.

This clonotype was found many times. The chain carries TRBV12-3 or TRBV12-4 and TRBJ2-5; no definite D call. V dropped 1 base and J dropped 3 bases, with 9 bases sitting between them. The CDR3 runs 14 residues. The chain's CDR3 is CASSLGGRKETQYF. CDR3 in DNA: TGTGCCAGCAGTTTAGGAGGCCGAAAAGAGACCCAGTACTTC.

This clonotype appeared a few times. This chain connects TRBV6-6 to TRBJ2-1; D gene unclear. The CDR3 has 14 amino acids. V lost 2 bases to trimming and J lost 7 bases, with 12 bases between them. The germline V gene has CDR1 MNHNY and CDR2 SVGAGI (reference sequence). The CDR3 region is CASSYHPERNEQFF. CDR3 coding DNA: TGTGCCAGCAGTTACCATCCCGAGAGGAATGAGCAGTTCTTC.

The J gene is TRBJ2-2, the V gene TRBV7-6; D ambiguous. The CDR3 covers 13 residues. V gave up 5 bases and J gave up 5 bases, with 9 bases separating them. Germline CDR1 SGHVS, CDR2 FNYEAQ. The DNA of the CDR3 is TGTGCCAGCAGCCCCCCCGGGACCGGGGAGCTGTTTTTT. Residues: CASSPPGTGELFF. The whole variable domain, filled in from reference TRBV7-6 and TRBJ2-2, reads GAGVSQSPRYKVTKRGQDVALRCDPISGHVSLYWYRQALGQGPEFLTYFNYEAQQDKSGLPNDRFSAERPEGSISTLTIQRTEQRDSAMYRCASSPPGTGELFFGEGSRLTVL.

The gene calls are TRBV7-3 and TRBJ2-1; D not certain. This CDR3 spans 13 amino acids. With 0 bases removed from V and 5 bases from J, the gap between germline ends came to 5 bases. Germline CDR1 is SGHTA and CDR2 is FQGTGA. CDR3 amino acids: CASSLTPNNEQFF. In nucleotides, the CDR3 is TGTGCCAGCAGCTTAACACCCAACAATGAGCAGTTCTTC.

The chain joins TRBV30 to TRBJ2-1; no firm D call. Germline-derived CDR1 and CDR2 are GTSNPN and SVGIG (reference sequence). The CDR3 is 13 amino acids. The V and J ends lost 6 bases and 0 bases respectively, with 9 bases between them. CDR3 protein: CACDPSSYNEQFF. DNA of the CDR3: TGTGCCTGCGATCCGAGCTCCTACAATGAGCAGTTCTTC.

This clonotype has a handful of counts. The chain employs TRBV11-2 and TRBJ2-3; possible D gene TRBD1, 7 bases. The germline gives CDR1 SGHAT, CDR2 FQNNGV. The CDR3 contains 15 residues. The V gene lost 5 bases and the J gene lost 8 bases, with 20 bases spanning the gap. CDR3 amino acids: CASSRDSLAWSTQYF. The DNA for the CDR3 is TGTGCCAGCAGCAGGGACAGCCTAGCGTGGAGTACGCAGTATTTT.

V is TRBV4-1 and J is TRBJ2-1; 13 bases agree with TRBD2. This CDR3 contains 19 residues. J lost 5 bases, V lost 2 bases, and 12 bases had no gene match. Germline CDR1 is MGHRA and CDR2 is YSYEKL. CDR3 sequence: CASSQIRTSGRSLNNEQFF. The CDR3 bases are TGCGCCAGCAGCCAAATACGGACTAGCGGGAGAAGTTTGAACAATGAGCAGTTCTTC.

This clonotype was detected a few times. The rearrangement links TRBV20-1 to TRBJ2-7; TRBD2 is a possible D gene (5 bases). V dropped 5 bases and J dropped 3 bases, with 14 bases sitting between them. This CDR3 contains 13 residues. Germline CDR1 reads DFQATT; CDR2 reads SNEGSKA (reference sequence). The CDR3 bases are TGCAGTGCTCCCGTTCCGGCGGGCTACGAGCAGTACTTC. It translates to CSAPVPAGYEQYF.

Only a few counts were recorded for this clonotype. This rearrangement joins TRBV2 to TRBJ1-2, with a weak D call TRBD1 (6 bases). Germline values: CDR1 SNHLY, CDR2 FYNNEI. The CDR3 sequence is 13 residues long. Deletions cut 8 bases from V and 7 bases from J, with 17 bases between. The CDR3 nucleotides read TGTGCCAGCGGGGACATCGGAACTATTGGCTACACCTTC. This gives the protein CASGDIGTIGYTF.

This clonotype was recorded a few times. V gene TRBV18 combines with J gene TRBJ2-3; either TRBD1 or TRBD2 may supply D (7 bases each). The CDR3 loop spans 19 amino acids. Germline CDR1 is KGHSH and CDR2 is LQKENI. With 2 bases removed from V and 2 bases from J, the gap between germline ends came to 23 bases. CDR3 sequence reads: CASSPSRQGLPSLTDTQYF. CDR3 DNA: TGTGCCAGCTCACCATCGAGACAGGGACTACCTTCGCTCACAGATACGCAGTATTTT. The full variable domain, in which reference TRBV18 and TRBJ2-3 provide the parts outside the CDR3, is NAGVMQNPRHLVRRRGQEARLRCSPMKGHSHVYWYRQLPEEGLKFMVYLQKENIIDESGMPKERFSAEFPKEGPSILRIQQVVRGDSAAYFCASSPSRQGLPSLTDTQYFGPGTRLTVL.

CDR3: CASARGVLNTEAFF. In DNA, the CDR3 is TGTGCCTCCGCCCGGGGAGTCCTGAACACTGAAGCTTTCTTT. The chain recombines TRBV30 with TRBJ1-1; D not certain. The V and J ends lost 7 bases and 0 bases respectively, with 15 bases between them. CDR1 is GTSNPN, CDR2 SVGIG, per germline (reference sequence). This CDR3 contains 14 residues.

This clonotype was counted between two and nine times. The V call is TRBV15, the J call TRBJ2-5; possible D gene TRBD1, 5 bases. Germline CDR1 LNHNV, CDR2 YYDKDF (reference sequence). The CDR3 is 15 amino acids. Trimming pared 2 bases from V and 5 bases from J, leaving 15 bases between. The CDR3 region is CATSRTGAIGETQYF. The DNA of the CDR3 is TGTGCCACCAGCAGAACTGGGGCGATTGGTGAGACCCAGTACTTC.

This clonotype appeared a few times. V is TRBV5-1 and J is TRBJ1-5; the D is unclear. Germline V gene data show CDR1 as SGHRS and CDR2 as YFSETQ. Trimming left V 5 bases short and J 0 bases short, with 12 bases between. The CDR3 sequence is 15 residues long. The CDR3 DNA follows: TGCGCCAGCAGGATGGACGGTTATAGCAATCAGCCCCAGCATTTT. Amino acids: CASRMDGYSNQPQHF.

The chain employs TRBV9 and TRBJ2-5; 9 bases agree with TRBD2. The junction had 6 bases not matched to a gene; V was cut back by 4 bases and J by 5 bases. Germline-derived CDR1 and CDR2 are SGDLS and YYNGEE. This CDR3 has 14 residues. The CDR3 DNA is TGTGCCAGCAGCCTGGCGGGGGGGCTGGAGACCCAGTACTTC. It translates to CASSLAGGLETQYF.

At least ten counts were recorded for this clonotype. The chain has TRBV6-5 and TRBJ1-1, with D hard to call. V lost 6 bases, J lost 1 base, and 12 bases lay in between. The CDR3 has 14 residues. Germline V gene lookup returns CDR1 MNHEY and CDR2 SVGAGI. The chain's CDR3 is CASRGSAANTEAFF. Here the CDR3 DNA reads TGTGCCAGCAGGGGAAGCGCCGCGAACACTGAAGCTTTCTTT.

There are a few counts of this clonotype. The rearrangement links TRBV20-1 to TRBJ2-1; 14 bases are a match to TRBD2. Germline-derived CDR1 and CDR2 are DFQATT and SNEGSKA (reference sequence). CDR3 length: 14 amino acids. Trimming cost V 5 bases and J 6 bases; bases outside gene matches: 3. The CDR3 DNA follows: TGCAGTGCTGAGGGGACTAGCGGGAGCAATGAGCAGTTCTTC. Translated, it gives CSAEGTSGSNEQFF.

The V call is TRBV7-2, the J call TRBJ2-3; D gene uncertain. The CDR3 consists of 15 residues. The germline V gene has CDR1 SGHTA and CDR2 FQGNSA. V dropped 1 base and J dropped 2 bases, with 10 bases sitting between them. The CDR3 DNA is TGTGCCAGCAGCTTAGATTTTTTCCTCACAGATACGCAGTATTTT. Encoded protein: CASSLDFFLTDTQYF.

This clonotype has more than one count but fewer than ten. The DNA for the CDR3 is TGTGCCACCAGTGATCCGGGAGGTTATGGCTACACCTTC. Amino acids: CATSDPGGYGYTF. The rearrangement links TRBV24-1 to TRBJ1-2; D gene ambiguous. V dropped 3 bases and J dropped 5 bases, with 9 bases sitting between them. Germline CDR1 reads KGHDR; CDR2 reads SFDVKD. The CDR3 has 13 residues.

CDR3 in amino acids: CASRPGQGYGTIYF. The CDR3 DNA is TGCGCCAGCAGGCCTGGACAGGGTTACGGCACCATATATTTT. The chain links TRBV4-1 to TRBJ1-3; 8 nucleotides agree with TRBD1. CDR1 is MGHRA, CDR2 YSYEKL, per germline. The CDR3 spans 14 residues. V lost 6 bases and J lost 9; bases outside the gene matches: 10.

This sequence joins TRBV29-1 and TRBJ1-1; the D gene is possibly TRBD1 (5 bases). In germline, CDR1 is SQVTM, CDR2 ANQGSEA. V lost 3 bases, J lost 10 bases, and 6 bases lay in between. CDR3 size: 9 residues. In nucleotides, the CDR3 is TGCAGCGTTGATGGGGGAGCTTTCTTT. Its protein is CSVDGGAFF.

This clonotype turned up a few times. This CDR3 reads CASSLQGVAYNEQFF. The CDR3 DNA sequence: TGCGCCAGCAGCTTGCAGGGAGTGGCCTACAATGAGCAGTTCTTC. V and J are TRBV5-1 and TRBJ2-1; D possibly uses TRBD1 or TRBD2 (5 bases each). V was shortened by 1 base and J by 2 bases, with 10 bases between the two germline ends. CDR3 length: 15 amino acids. Germline V gives CDR1 SGHRS, CDR2 YFSETQ.

This clonotype was seen more than once but under ten times. The rearrangement joins TRBV5-1 to TRBJ2-7; TRBD1 matches at 10 bases. The CDR3 is 15 amino acids. Germline V gene lookup returns CDR1 SGHRS and CDR2 YFSETQ. V gave up 3 bases and J gave up 2 bases; unmatched junction bases: 5. This chain's CDR3 is CASSSPGTGAYEQYF. DNA of the CDR3: TGCGCCAGCAGCTCTCCCGGGACAGGGGCCTACGAGCAGTACTTC.

J is TRBJ2-7 and V is TRBV5-1; D ambiguous. This CDR3 contains 13 residues. Germline CDR1 is SGHRS and CDR2 is YFSETQ. V was clipped by 0 bases and J by 0 bases, with 4 bases between them. The CDR3: CASSLDGSYEQYF. The CDR3 DNA sequence: TGCGCCAGCAGCTTGGACGGCTCCTACGAGCAGTACTTC.